This record covers a single TCR beta chain. Using immunoSEQ multiplex PCR, the repertoire was profiled, and TCRdb retains in-frame clones only, with some absent. This table has about 50,000 clones, about 90% appearing once. This sample is part of a study of T cell changes during pregnancy in multiple sclerosis. The CDR3 sequence is 14 residues long. Deletions cut 2 bases from V and 8 bases from J, with 12 bases between. Germline V CDR1 and CDR2: MNHNS, SASEGT. Sequences were derived from CD8+ T cells from peripheral blood mononuclear cells, sampled after pregnancy. The genes are TRBV6-1 and TRBJ1-4; unclear D gene. This clonotype originated in a female donor with multiple sclerosis, enrolled in a pregnancy study. CDR3 amino acids: CASSERGSDEKLFF. Here the CDR3 DNA reads TGTGCCAGCAGTGAAAGAGGGTCTGACGAAAAACTGTTTTTT.